These T cell receptor beta chains were read from a single sample in a study of T-cell reconstitution after alpha-beta-depleted transplantation in children. TCRdb reprocessed the PCR reads with MiXCR, giving one entry per CDR3 protein. The sample contains 65,000 to 85,000 distinct CDR3 sequences, under 13% of which appear only once. This specimen was PBMCs, taken before TCRalphabeta/CD19-depleted stem cell transplant. These receptors all stem from a boy between 5 and 17 years old with acute myeloid leukemia, due to receive a stem cell transplant. The CDR3 runs from the conserved cysteine through the conserved F or W. The D gene is left open where the match is weak. Some rows have no size entry. The others give once, few or many, or a class for an expanded clone.

>.|many|TRBJ1-3|TRBV28
CASKAGAGNTIYF
TGTGCCAGCAAGGCAGGGGCTGGAAACACCATATATTTT
>.|many|TRBJ1-1|TRBV12-3/TRBV12-4
CASRGERVNTEAFF
TGTGCCAGCAGGGGTGAAAGGGTGAACACTGAAGCTTTCTTT
>TRBD2|many|TRBJ2-7|TRBV18
CASSPGREVSYEQYF
TGTGCCAGCTCACCTGGGCGGGAGGTTTCCTACGAGCAGTACTTC
>.|many|TRBJ2-5|TRBV4-1
CASSQADSQETQYF
TGCGCCAGCAGCCAAGCTGACAGCCAAGAGACCCAGTACTTC
>.|many|TRBJ2-7|TRBV12-3/TRBV12-4
CASSFGQAYEQYF
TGTGCCAGCAGTTTTGGGCAAGCTTACGAGCAGTACTTC
>.|many|TRBJ2-3|TRBV7-9
CASSLSRGSTDTQYF
TGTGCCAGCAGCTTAAGTAGGGGCTCCACAGATACGCAGTATTTT
>.|many|TRBJ2-5|TRBV7-6
CASSLDVVQETQYF
TGTGCCAGCAGCTTAGATGTGGTCCAAGAGACCCAGTACTTC
>TRBD2|many|TRBJ2-7|TRBV5-1
CASSRGLAGGSLDEQYF
TGCGCCAGCAGCCGGGGACTAGCGGGAGGATCACTGGACGAGCAGTACTTC
>.|many|TRBJ2-1|TRBV2
CASHLSNEQFF
TGTGCCAGCCATCTCTCGAATGAGCAGTTCTTC
>TRBD1|many|TRBJ1-5|TRBV7-2
CASSSYDRGLQPQHF
TGTGCCAGCAGCTCCTACGACAGGGGGCTCCAACCCCAGCATTTT
>.|many|TRBJ2-7|TRBV20-1
CSAKAYEQYF
TGCAGTGCTAAGGCTTACGAGCAGTACTTC
>TRBD1|few|TRBJ2-2|TRBV7-9
CASSRRQGITGELFF
TGTGCCAGCAGCCGCCGACAGGGGATCACCGGGGAGCTGTTTTTT
>.|.|TRBJ1-4|TRBV29-1
CSVGTLFNEKLFF
TGCAGCGTTGGGACACTTTTTAATGAAAAACTGTTTTTT
>TRBD1|many|TRBJ1-6|TRBV20-1
CSARDRKPLRTGYNSPLHF
TGCAGTGCTAGAGATCGGAAGCCCCTTAGGACAGGTTATAATTCACCCCTCCACTTT
>.|many|TRBJ1-4|TRBV29-1
CSVPGGATNEKLFF
TGCAGCGTCCCCGGGGGAGCAACTAATGAAAAACTGTTTTTT
>.|many|TRBJ2-1|TRBV2
CASSEGRSSYNEQFF
TGTGCCAGCAGTGAAGGGCGGAGCTCCTACAATGAGCAGTTCTTC
>.|.|TRBJ2-5|TRBV15
CATSENPVGETQYF
TGTGCCACCAGCGAGAACCCCGTTGGGGAGACCCAGTACTTC
>.|few|TRBJ2-2|TRBV11-3
CASSSFTSGRIGELFF
TGTGCCAGCAGCTCGTTCACCTCAGGGCGTATTGGGGAGCTGTTTTTT
>TRBD2|many|TRBJ2-1|TRBV3-1
CASSLGLAGNEQFF
TGTGCCAGCAGTCTCGGACTAGCGGGTAATGAGCAGTTCTTC
>TRBD2|.|TRBJ2-1|TRBV9
CASSVGLAGGGSEQFF
TGTGCCAGCAGCGTGGGACTAGCGGGAGGCGGGAGTGAGCAGTTCTTC
>TRBD1|many|TRBJ2-3|TRBV5-1
CASSFGQGTDTQYF
TGCGCCAGCAGCTTTGGACAGGGCACAGATACGCAGTATTTT
>.|many|TRBJ1-5|TRBV6-5
CASRPQGTQPQHF
TGTGCCAGCAGACCACAGGGTACTCAGCCCCAGCATTTT
>.|.|TRBJ2-1|TRBV7-2
CASSLVWDSTGEQFF
TGTGCCAGCAGCTTAGTGTGGGACTCTACGGGTGAGCAGTTCTTC
>.|.|TRBJ1-1|TRBV9
CASSVDGGTRAFF
TGTGCCAGCAGCGTAGATGGGGGGACTCGGGCTTTCTTT
>TRBD2|many|TRBJ2-1|TRBV29-1
CSVAAGGPYNEQFF
TGCAGCGTTGCGGCGGGAGGCCCCTACAATGAGCAGTTCTTC
>TRBD2|many|TRBJ2-2|TRBV28
CASSKPSGNTGELFF
TGTGCCAGCAGTAAACCTAGCGGGAACACCGGGGAGCTGTTTTTT
>TRBD1|many|TRBJ1-5|TRBV12-3/TRBV12-4
CASRSTGALNQPQHF
TGTGCCAGCAGGTCCACAGGGGCCCTCAATCAGCCCCAGCATTTT
>.|few|TRBJ1-3|TRBV2
CASRDSGNTIYF
TGTGCCAGCAGGGACAGCGGAAACACCATATATTTT
>.|many|TRBJ2-3|TRBV11-2
CASSSDRDTQYF
TGTGCCAGCAGCTCGGACAGAGATACGCAGTATTTT
>.|many|TRBJ1-2|TRBV25-1
CASSESPAMGGYTF
TGTGCCAGCAGTGAATCGCCGGCGATGGGTGGCTACACCTTC
>.|many|TRBJ1-3|TRBV12-3/TRBV12-4
CASVSADHTIYF
TGTGCCAGCGTATCAGCGGATCACACCATATATTTT
>.|many|TRBJ2-3|TRBV29-1
CSVAIRGVLYDTQYF
TGCAGCGTTGCAATTCGAGGGGTACTCTACGATACGCAGTATTTT
>.|few|TRBJ2-7|TRBV12-2
CASRSLVLAGVPEQYF
TGTGCAAGTCGCTCGCTGGTCCTAGCGGGAGTGCCCGAGCAGTACTTC
>.|many|TRBJ2-1|TRBV21-1
CARRRGSEQFF
TGTGCCCGACGCCGGGGAAGTGAGCAGTTCTTC
>.|.|TRBJ1-2|TRBV7-9
CASSGRIKGGVSTF
TGTGCCAGCAGCGGACGCATAAAGGGCGGGGTTAGCACCTTC
>.|many|TRBJ2-1|TRBV27
CASSFRHQSSYNEQFF
TGTGCCAGCAGTTTCCGACACCAGAGCTCCTACAATGAGCAGTTCTTC
>.|many|TRBJ1-5|TRBV7-9
CASSLSTGPKGNQPQHF
TGTGCCAGCAGCTTATCCACAGGCCCCAAGGGCAATCAGCCCCAGCATTTT
>.|many|TRBJ2-1|TRBV6-2/TRBV6-3
CASSYSRDSSYNEQFF
TGTGCCAGCAGTTACTCGAGGGACTCATCCTACAATGAGCAGTTCTTC
>TRBD1|many|TRBJ1-1|TRBV10-3
CAISNTGAEAFF
TGTGCCATCAGTAATACAGGGGCTGAAGCTTTCTTT
>.|many|TRBJ1-1|TRBV5-1
CASSGIQGVNTEAFF
TGCGCCAGCAGCGGAATACAGGGAGTGAACACTGAAGCTTTCTTT
>.|many|TRBJ2-3|TRBV9
CASSVRTDTQYF
TGTGCCAGCAGCGTCCGAACAGATACGCAGTATTTT
>.|many|TRBJ2-3|TRBV7-3
CASSRGIQPLGTDTQYF
TGTGCCAGCAGCCGCGGGATACAGCCCCTTGGCACAGATACGCAGTATTTT
>TRBD1|many|TRBJ1-1|TRBV5-1
CASSARDRNTEAFF
TGCGCCAGCAGCGCCCGGGACAGGAACACTGAAGCTTTCTTT
>TRBD1|many|TRBJ2-5|TRBV11-2
CASSLGTVTSETQYF
TGTGCCAGCAGCCTGGGGACAGTTACTTCGGAGACCCAGTACTTC
>.|many|TRBJ1-1|TRBV7-9
CASSPTGGHSEAFF
TGTGCCAGCAGCCCGACCGGGGGGCATAGTGAAGCTTTCTTT
>.|many|TRBJ1-1|TRBV7-2
CASSIGATTEAFF
TGTGCCAGCAGCATAGGGGCTACCACTGAAGCTTTCTTT
>.|many|TRBJ1-1|TRBV24-1
CATSAGMNTEAFF
TGTGCCACCAGTGCAGGTATGAACACTGAAGCTTTCTTT
>.|many|TRBJ2-2|TRBV12-3/TRBV12-4
CASTIQGTGELFF
TGTGCCAGTACCATACAGGGAACCGGGGAGCTGTTTTTT
>.|many|TRBJ1-2|TRBV5-1
CASSLNGGNYGYTF
TGCGCCAGCAGCTTGAACGGGGGTAACTATGGCTACACCTTC
>.|.|TRBJ2-2|TRBV9
CASSVRGGNTGELFF
TGTGCCAGCAGCGTACGGGGCGGGAACACCGGGGAGCTGTTTTTT
>TRBD1|many|TRBJ1-5|TRBV6-5
CASSYRDRVQPQHF
TGTGCCAGCAGTTACAGGGACAGGGTCCAGCCCCAGCATTTT
>TRBD2|many|TRBJ2-1|TRBV7-9
CASSLVGLLAGVANEQFF
TGTGCCAGCAGCTTAGTTGGCCTACTAGCGGGGGTCGCCAATGAGCAGTTCTTC
>TRBD1|many|TRBJ1-5|TRBV4-1
CASSQDGDRFSNQPQHF
TGCGCCAGCAGCCAAGATGGGGACAGGTTCAGCAATCAGCCCCAGCATTTT
>TRBD1|many|TRBJ2-7|TRBV29-1
CSVELGTGGKYEQYF
TGCAGCGTTGAATTAGGGACAGGGGGCAAATACGAGCAGTACTTC
>.|many|TRBJ2-7|TRBV7-9
CASSSGSNEQYF
TGTGCCAGCAGCTCAGGGTCCAACGAGCAGTACTTC
>.|.|TRBJ2-1|TRBV5-4
CASSLGAGDEQFF
TGTGCCAGCAGCTTGGGGGCGGGTGATGAGCAGTTCTTC